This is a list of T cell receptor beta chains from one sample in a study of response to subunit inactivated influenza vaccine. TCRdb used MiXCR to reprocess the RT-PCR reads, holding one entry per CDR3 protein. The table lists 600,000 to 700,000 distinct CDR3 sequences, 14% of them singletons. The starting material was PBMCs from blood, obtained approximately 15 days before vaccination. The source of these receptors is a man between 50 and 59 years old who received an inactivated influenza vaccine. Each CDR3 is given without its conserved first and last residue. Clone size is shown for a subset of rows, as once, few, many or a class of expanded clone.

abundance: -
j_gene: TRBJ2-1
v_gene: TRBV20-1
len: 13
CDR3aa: SALGLYSSYNEQF

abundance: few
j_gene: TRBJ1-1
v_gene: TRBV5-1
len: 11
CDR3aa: ASSLGSLTEAF

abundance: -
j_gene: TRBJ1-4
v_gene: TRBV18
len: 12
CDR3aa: ASSLGTVAEKLF

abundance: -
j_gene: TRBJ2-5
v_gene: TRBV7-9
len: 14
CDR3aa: ASSRVMTGYQETQY

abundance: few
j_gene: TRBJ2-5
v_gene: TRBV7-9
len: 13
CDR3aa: ASSYPGPSARTQY

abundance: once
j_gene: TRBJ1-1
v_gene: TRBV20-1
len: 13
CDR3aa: SARDLQDWGTEAF

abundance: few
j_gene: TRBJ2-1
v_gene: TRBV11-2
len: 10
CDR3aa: ASRPGPNEQF

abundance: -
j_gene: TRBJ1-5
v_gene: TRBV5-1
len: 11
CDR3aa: ASSLDTEQPQH

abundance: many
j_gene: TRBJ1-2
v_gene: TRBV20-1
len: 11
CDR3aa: SAERQGALGYT

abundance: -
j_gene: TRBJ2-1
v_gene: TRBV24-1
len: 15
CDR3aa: ATSDLGGTSSYNEQF

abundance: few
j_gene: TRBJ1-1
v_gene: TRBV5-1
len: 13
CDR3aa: ASSSDGDRSTEAF

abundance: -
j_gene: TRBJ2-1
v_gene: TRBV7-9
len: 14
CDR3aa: ASSHPSALLMDEQF

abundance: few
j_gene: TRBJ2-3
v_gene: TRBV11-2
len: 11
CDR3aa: ASSFSYSNTQY

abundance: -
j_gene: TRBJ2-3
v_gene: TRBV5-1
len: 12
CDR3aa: ASSSQGAADTQY

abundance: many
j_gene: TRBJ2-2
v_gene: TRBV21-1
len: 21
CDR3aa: ASSKDSGSVYREYQKDTGELF

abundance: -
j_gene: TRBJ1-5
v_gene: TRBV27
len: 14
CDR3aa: ASSLGGRAGNQPQH

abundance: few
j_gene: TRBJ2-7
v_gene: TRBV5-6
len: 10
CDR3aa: ASSLDPGEQY

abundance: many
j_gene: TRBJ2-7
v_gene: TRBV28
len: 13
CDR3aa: ASSLLSGRSYEQY

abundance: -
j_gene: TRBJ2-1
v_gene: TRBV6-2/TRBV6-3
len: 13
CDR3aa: ASIDSGGLYNEQF

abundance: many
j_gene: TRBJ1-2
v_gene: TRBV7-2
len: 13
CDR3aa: ASSLQSGSGYGYT

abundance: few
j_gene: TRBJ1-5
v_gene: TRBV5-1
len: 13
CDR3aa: ASSFDPDSNQPQH

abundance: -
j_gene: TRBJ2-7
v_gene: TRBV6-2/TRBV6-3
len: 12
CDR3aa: ASTIAGLSYEQY

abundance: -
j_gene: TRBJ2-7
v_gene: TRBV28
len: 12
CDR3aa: ASSPSRELEEQY

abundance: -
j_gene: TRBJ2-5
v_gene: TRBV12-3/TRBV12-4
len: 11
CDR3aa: ASNLHNQETQY

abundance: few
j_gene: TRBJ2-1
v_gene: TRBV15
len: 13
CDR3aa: ATSKRGQAYNEQF

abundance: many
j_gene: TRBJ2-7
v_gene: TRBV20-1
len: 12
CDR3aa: SAPRDLSSYEQY

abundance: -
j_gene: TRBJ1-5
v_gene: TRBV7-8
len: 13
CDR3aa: ASSLERNDNQPQH

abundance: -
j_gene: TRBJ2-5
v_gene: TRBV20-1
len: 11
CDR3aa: SAPKGAQETQY

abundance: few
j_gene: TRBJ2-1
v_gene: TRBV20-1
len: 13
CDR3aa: SARLTRGSYNEQF

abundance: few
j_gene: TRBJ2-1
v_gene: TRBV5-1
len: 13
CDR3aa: ASSLDRGRIDEQF

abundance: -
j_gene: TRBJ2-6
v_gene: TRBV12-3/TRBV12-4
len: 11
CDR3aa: ASSLFGANVLT

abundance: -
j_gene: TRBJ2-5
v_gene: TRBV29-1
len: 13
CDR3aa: SVEGQGASVETQY

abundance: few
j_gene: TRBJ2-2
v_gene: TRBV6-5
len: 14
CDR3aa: ASSYVRWSNTGELF

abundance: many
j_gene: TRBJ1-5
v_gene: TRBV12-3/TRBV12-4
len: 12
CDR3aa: ASSLMSGNQPQH

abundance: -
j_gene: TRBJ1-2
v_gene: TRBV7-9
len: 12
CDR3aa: ASSRSTGVEGYT

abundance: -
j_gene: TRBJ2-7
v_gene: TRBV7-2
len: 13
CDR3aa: ASSLAGGSAGEQY

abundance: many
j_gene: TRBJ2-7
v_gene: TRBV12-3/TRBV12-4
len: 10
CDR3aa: ASRRGSYEQY

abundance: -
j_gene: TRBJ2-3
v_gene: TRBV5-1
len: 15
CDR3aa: ASSPKGRELVTDTQY

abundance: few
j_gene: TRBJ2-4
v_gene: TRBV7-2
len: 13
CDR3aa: ASSLGGGQGNIQY

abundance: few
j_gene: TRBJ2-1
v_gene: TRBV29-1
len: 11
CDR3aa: SASTDSYNEQF

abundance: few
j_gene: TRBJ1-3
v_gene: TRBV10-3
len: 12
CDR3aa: ATRQDRSGNTIY

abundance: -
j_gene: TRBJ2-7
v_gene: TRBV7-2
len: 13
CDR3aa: ASSLETTTAREQY

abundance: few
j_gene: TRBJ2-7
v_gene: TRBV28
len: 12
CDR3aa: ASSLTEGAYEQY

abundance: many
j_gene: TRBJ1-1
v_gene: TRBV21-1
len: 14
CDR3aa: ASSKDVGQPNTEAF

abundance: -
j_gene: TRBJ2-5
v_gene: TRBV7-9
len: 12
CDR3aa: ASSYQTGRETQY

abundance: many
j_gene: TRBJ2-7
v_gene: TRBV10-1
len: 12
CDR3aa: ASSAGDLSYEQY

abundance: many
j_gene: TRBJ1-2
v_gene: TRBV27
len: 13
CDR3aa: ASSPADKVGYGYT

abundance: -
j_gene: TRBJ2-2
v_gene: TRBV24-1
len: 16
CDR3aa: ATSEAPELGQHSGELF

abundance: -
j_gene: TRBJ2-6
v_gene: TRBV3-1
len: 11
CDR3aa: ASSRVGANVLT